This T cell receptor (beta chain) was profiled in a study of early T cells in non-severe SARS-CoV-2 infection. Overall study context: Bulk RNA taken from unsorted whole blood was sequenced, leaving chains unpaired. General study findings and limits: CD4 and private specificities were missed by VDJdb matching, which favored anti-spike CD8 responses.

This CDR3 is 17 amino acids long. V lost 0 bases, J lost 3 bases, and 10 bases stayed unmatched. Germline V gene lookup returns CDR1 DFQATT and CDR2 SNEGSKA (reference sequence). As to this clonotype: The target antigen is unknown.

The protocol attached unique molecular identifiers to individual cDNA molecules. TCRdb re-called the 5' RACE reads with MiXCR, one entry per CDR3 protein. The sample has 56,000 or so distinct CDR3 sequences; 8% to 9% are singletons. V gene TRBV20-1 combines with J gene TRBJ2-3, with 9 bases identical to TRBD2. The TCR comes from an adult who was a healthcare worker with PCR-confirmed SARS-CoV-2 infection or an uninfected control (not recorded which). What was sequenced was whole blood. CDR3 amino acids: CSARDGLARRLTDTQYF. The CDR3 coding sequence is TGCAGTGCTAGAGACGGACTAGCGAGACGCTTGACAGATACGCAGTATTTT.